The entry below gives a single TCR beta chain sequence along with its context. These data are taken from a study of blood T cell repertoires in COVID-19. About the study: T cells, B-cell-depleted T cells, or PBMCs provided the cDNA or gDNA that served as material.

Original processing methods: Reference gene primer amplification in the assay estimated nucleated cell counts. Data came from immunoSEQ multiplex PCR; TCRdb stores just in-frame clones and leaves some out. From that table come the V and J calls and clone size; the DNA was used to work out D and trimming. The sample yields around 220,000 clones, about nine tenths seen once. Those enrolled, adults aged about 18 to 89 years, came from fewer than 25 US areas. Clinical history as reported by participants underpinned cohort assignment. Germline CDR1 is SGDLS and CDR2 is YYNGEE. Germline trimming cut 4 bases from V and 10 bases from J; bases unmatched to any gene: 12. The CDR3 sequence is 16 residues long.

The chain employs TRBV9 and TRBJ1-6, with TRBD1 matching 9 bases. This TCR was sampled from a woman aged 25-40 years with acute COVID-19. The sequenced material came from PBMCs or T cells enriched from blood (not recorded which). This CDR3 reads CASSNLKGQGVSPLHF. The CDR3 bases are TGTGCCAGCAGCAACCTTAAGGGACAGGGCGTCTCACCCCTCCACTTT. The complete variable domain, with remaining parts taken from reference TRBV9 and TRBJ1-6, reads DSGVTQTPKHLITATGQRVTLRCSPRSGDLSVYWYQQSLDQGLQFLIQYYNGEERAKGNILERFSAQQFPDLHSELNLSSLELGDSALYFCASSNLKGQGVSPLHFGNGTRLTVT.